In this sample, the clone carrying this TCR beta chain is medium-sized. The antigen remains unidentified. Generated by immunoSEQ multiplex PCR, the TCRdb table keeps only in-frame clones and is missing some. The profile covers 200 to 250 clones, with about 23% appearing a single time and around three fifths taken by the ten largest. This CDR3 has 15 amino acids. Unmatched junction bases numbered 5, after V lost 3 bases and J lost 3 bases. In germline, CDR1 is LNHDA, CDR2 SQIVND (reference sequence). The data stem from a study of T cells in narcolepsy. Across the study: Donors had narcolepsy type 1 or type 2, or were healthy controls.

The sample comprised cultured CD4+ T cells from cerebrospinal fluid. This chain links TRBV19 with TRBJ2-1; 7 bases line up with TRBD1. This receptor was identified in a human donor with narcolepsy. The CDR3 sequence is CASSIGTAIYNEQFF. Written as DNA, the CDR3 is TGTGCCAGTAGTATCGGGACAGCGATCTACAATGAGCAGTTCTTC. Looking up the rest from reference TRBV19 and TRBJ2-1 gives the full variable domain: DGGITQSPKYLFRKEGQNVTLSCEQNLNHDAMYWYRQDPGQGLRLIYYSQIVNDFQKGDIAEGYSVSREKKESFPLTVTSAQKNPTAFYLCASSIGTAIYNEQFFGPGTRLTVL.